The entry below gives a single T cell receptor beta chain sequence along with its context. No antigen is known for it. Per-base qualities were not stored, and no clone one base away is much larger. Patients with autoimmune disease history or receiving systemic immunosuppression were excluded from the trial. Peripheral blood for TCR sequencing was drawn from every dose cohort at baseline, at cycle 4 day 1 and at cycle 7 day 1. Samples came from an open-label, multicenter, first-in-human phase I dose-escalation trial of ivuxolimab. Adults with locally advanced or metastatic melanoma, renal cell carcinoma, hepatocellular carcinoma or head and neck squamous cell carcinoma were enrolled in the trial. Before TCR sequencing, CD4+ and CD8+ T cells were separately sorted from peripheral blood. CDR1 and CDR2 were assigned from the germline V gene as SGHVS and FNYEAQ. Trimming leaves V shorter by 1 base and J shorter by 4 bases, with the junction holding 4 bases beyond the gene matches. Taken from cysteine to phenylalanine, the CDR3 has 15 residues. The DNA shown is the 45-base CDR3, in frame from base 1.

Genomic DNA was isolated from the sorted cells so that the TCRbeta CDR3 region could be sequenced. TCRbeta CDR3 regions were sequenced using the immunoSEQ Assay. TCRdb took over this immuneACCESS table, retaining in-frame rearrangements with V and J assigned. Such tables are incomplete; in checked studies, under half of the missing clones stem from an unresolved V gene, and the remainder is unexplained. The sample yields about 32,000 clones; roughly 76% were counted once. The top ten hold about a fifth of the sample. This entry belongs to a study of OX40 agonist ivuxolimab in advanced cancers. For context, the study as a whole: Ivuxolimab, which targeted the costimulatory receptor OX40 (CD134), was an agonistic, fully human IgG2 monoclonal antibody. Intravenous ivuxolimab was administered to patients every 2 weeks at six dose levels: 0.01, 0.1, 0.3, 1.5, 3 and 10 mg/kg. Patients were allowed to have had prior anti-PD-1, anti-PD-L1 or anti-CTLA-4 therapy, and around 37% of the dose-escalation patients had previously received checkpoint inhibitors. Of the roughly 52 dose-escalation patients, hepatocellular carcinoma was present in around 20, melanoma in approximately 15, renal cell carcinoma in 9 and head and neck cancer in 9. The point of sequencing TCRbeta in the periphery was to test whether ivuxolimab changed TCR sequence diversity and drove clonal T-cell expansion. In the dose-escalation cohort, around four fifths of patients were male, and the mean age was roughly 60 years with a range of roughly 20 to 80. The paper covers the monotherapy dose-escalation part of the phase I ivuxolimab trial, which included N of about 50 patients. Partial responses occurred in three dose-escalation patients: two with cutaneous melanoma and one with hepatocellular carcinoma.

Findings and caveats that apply to the study as a whole: Antigen specificity was not determined for the clonally expanded peripheral T cells. In the 0.1-3.0 mg/kg groups, partial responders were among the patients with the lowest normalized peripheral clonal expansion, particularly in CD8+ T cells. Low levels of normalized T-cell clonal expansion were also seen in some patients who did not respond. After ivuxolimab, expanded clones were on average more numerous among CD8+ T cells than among CD4+ T cells. Clonal expansion of both CD4+ and CD8+ blood T cells was observed from baseline to week 6 at doses 0.1 to 3.0 mg/kg.

The clonotype originates from an adult with an advanced solid tumor such as melanoma, head and neck, liver or kidney cancer. The V and J genes are TRBV7-6 and TRBJ1-5; TRBD1 lines up with 7 middle nucleotides. The sample here was CD4+ or CD8+ T cells sorted from blood, taken in a trial of the OX40 agonist ivuxolimab. The bases read TGTGCCAGCAGCTTAGAACAGGGGTTAAATCAGCCCCAGCATTTT. This is translated as CASSLEQGLNQPQHF.